The 15 T cell receptor beta chains below all came from one sample that was sequenced in a study of blood T cell repertoires in COVID-19. Sequencing was performed with immunoSEQ multiplex PCR; in TCRdb, only in-frame clones are kept and a portion is missing. The sample records tens of thousands of clones, roughly 90% being singletons. The sequenced sample consisted of peripheral blood. Every receptor here comes from a man aged 55-75 years with acute or convalescent COVID-19.

V and J are TRBV27 and TRBJ2-1; 8 bases line up with TRBD2. J gave up 6 bases and V 2 bases, and 3 bases lay outside the gene matches. The germline V gene has CDR1 MNHEY and CDR2 SMNVEV (reference sequence). The CDR3 sequence is 14 residues long. CDR3 sequence reads: CASSLSGSTNEQFF. CDR3 DNA: TGTGCCAGCAGTTTAAGCGGGAGCACCAATGAGCAGTTCTTC.

J is TRBJ2-3 and V is TRBV9; D is unresolved. This CDR3 has 14 residues. The V end was cut by 3 bases, the J end by 1 base, with 9 bases between. Germline V lookup: CDR1 SGDLS, CDR2 YYNGEE. CDR3 nucleotide sequence: TGTGCCAGCAGCGAGTACAGCCGCACAGATACGCAGTATTTT. Translation gives CASSEYSRTDTQYF. Full variable domain (rest looked up from reference TRBV9 and TRBJ2-3): DSGVTQTPKHLITATGQRVTLRCSPRSGDLSVYWYQQSLDQGLQFLIQYYNGEERAKGNILERFSAQQFPDLHSELNLSSLELGDSALYFCASSEYSRTDTQYFGPGTRLTVL.

This sequence joins TRBV23-1 and TRBJ1-1; 7 nucleotides line up with TRBD1. TRBV23-1 is marked as an open reading frame, function uncertain. This CDR3 comprises 15 residues. The J segment lost 5 bases and the V segment lost 8 bases, leaving 14 bases of the junction unmatched. CDR3 region: CASHLLGKGATEAFF. CDR3 sequence (DNA): TGCGCCAGCCACCTCCTCGGGAAGGGGGCAACTGAAGCTTTCTTT.

The rearrangement joins TRBV6-2 or TRBV6-3 to TRBJ1-5; D is unresolved. The CDR3 has 14 residues. Trimming took 4 bases from V and 6 from J, leaving 13 bases between them. CDR1 and CDR2 (germline): MNHEY, SVGEGT. CDR3 residues: CASSLWGAGQPQHF. The CDR3 DNA reads as TGTGCCAGCAGTTTATGGGGTGCGGGTCAGCCCCAGCATTTT.

The chain recombines TRBV4-1 with TRBJ1-1, with TRBD1 identical over 10 bases. Trimming removed 4 bases from V and 10 bases from J; junction bases left unmatched: 6. CDR3 size: 13 residues. From germline, CDR1 is MGHRA and CDR2 YSYEKL. As DNA, the CDR3 is TGCGCCAGCAGCCCAGGGACAGGGGTCGGAGCTTTCTTT. Its protein product is CASSPGTGVGAFF.

The rearrangement uses TRBV20-1 and TRBJ2-2, with TRBD2 matching over 11 bases. The CDR3 sequence is 15 residues long. J gave up 1 base and V 6 bases, and 4 bases lay outside the gene matches. Per germline, CDR1 DFQATT and CDR2 SNEGSKA (reference sequence). CDR3 region: CSASGLAGNTGELFF. CDR3 nucleotides: TGCAGTGCAAGTGGACTAGCGGGGAACACCGGGGAGCTGTTTTTT.

CDR3: CASKQTEDQPQHF. The CDR3 DNA follows: TGTGCCAGCAAACAGACAGAGGATCAGCCCCAGCATTTT. The chain employs TRBV6-6 and TRBJ1-5; possibly TRBD1 for D (5 bases). Germline V lookup: CDR1 MNHNY, CDR2 SVGAGI (reference sequence). There are 13 residues in the CDR3. Trimming took 7 bases from V and 5 from J, leaving 12 bases between them.

The chain couples TRBV15 to TRBJ1-3; D ambiguous. CDR3 length equals 13 residues. The ends were cut back, 2 bases at V and 8 bases at J, with 10 bases in the middle. The germline V gene has CDR1 LNHNV and CDR2 YYDKDF (reference sequence). CDR3: CATSRSLEDTIYF. Here the CDR3 DNA reads TGTGCCACCAGCAGAAGTTTGGAGGACACCATATATTTT.

This clone was detected only a few times. This chain links TRBV9 with TRBJ2-2; 7 bases line up with TRBD2. The CDR3 covers 15 residues. Germline-derived CDR1 and CDR2 are SGDLS and YYNGEE. J gave up 2 bases and V 0 bases, and 1 base lay outside the gene matches. DNA of the CDR3: TGTGCCAGCAGCGTAGGCGGGAGTAACACCGGGGAGCTGTTTTTT. Translating gives CASSVGGSNTGELFF.

The genes are TRBV7-9 and TRBJ2-2, with 8 nucleotides matching TRBD1. With V trimmed by 3 bases and J by 6 bases, 12 bases remained unmatched. Germline V lookup: CDR1 SEHNR, CDR2 FQNEAQ (reference sequence). The CDR3 has 17 residues. DNA for the CDR3: TGTGCCAGCAGCTTCAGGTCGACAGGGGATCCCTCCGGGGAGCTGTTTTTT. It encodes CASSFRSTGDPSGELFF.

The chain links TRBV9 to TRBJ2-1, with 10 positions matching TRBD2. The germline CDR1 and CDR2 sequences are SGDLS and YYNGEE. V lost 3 bases, J lost 7 bases, and 10 bases stayed unmatched. This CDR3 contains 16 residues. This CDR3 reads CASSASGRGSGNEQFF. The DNA for the CDR3 is TGTGCCAGCAGCGCCAGCGGGAGGGGGAGCGGGAATGAGCAGTTCTTC.

CDR3 in amino acids: CASSPRQGDQPQHF. For the CDR3, the DNA is TGTGCCAGCTCACCGCGACAGGGTGACCAGCCCCAGCATTTT. This chain connects TRBV18 to TRBJ1-5; TRBD1 matches at 7 bases. With V trimmed by 3 bases and J by 7 bases, 6 bases remained unmatched. CDR3 length: 14 amino acids. The germline gives CDR1 KGHSH, CDR2 LQKENI.

The chain is built from TRBV5-6 and TRBJ2-7, with a weak D call TRBD1 (6 bases). Germline V gene data show CDR1 as SGHDT and CDR2 as YYEEEE. Deletions cut 5 bases from V and 3 bases from J, with 12 bases between. There are 13 residues in the CDR3. The CDR3 region is CASRRGQLYEQYF. CDR3 nucleotide sequence: TGTGCCAGCAGACGAGGACAGCTCTACGAGCAGTACTTC.

The chain uses TRBV10-3 and TRBJ2-3; D is unresolved. Trimming shortened V by 4 bases and J by 2 bases, and 7 bases separated the two germline ends. CDR1 and CDR2 (germline): ENHRY, SYGVKD. The CDR3 totals 13 residues. This CDR3 is CAISVFNTDTQYF. The CDR3 coding sequence is TGTGCCATCAGTGTGTTCAACACAGATACGCAGTATTTT.

The rearrangement uses TRBV6-6 and TRBJ1-1, with D uncertain. This CDR3 region has 14 residues. V shed 5 bases and J shed 3 bases, with 13 bases lying between them. Looked up from germline, CDR1 is MNHNY and CDR2 is SVGAGI (reference sequence). The CDR3 region has the DNA TGTGCCAGCAGTGTAACCCCCCCGGACACTGAAGCTTTCTTT. This gives the protein CASSVTPPDTEAFF.